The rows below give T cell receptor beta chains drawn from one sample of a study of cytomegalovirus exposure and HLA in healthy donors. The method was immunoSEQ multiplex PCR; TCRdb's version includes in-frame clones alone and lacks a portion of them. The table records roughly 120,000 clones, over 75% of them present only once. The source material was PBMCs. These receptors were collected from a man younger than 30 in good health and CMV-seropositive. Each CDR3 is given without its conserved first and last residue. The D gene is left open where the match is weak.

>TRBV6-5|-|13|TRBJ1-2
ASSYSRQIVYGYT
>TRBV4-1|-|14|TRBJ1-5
ASSQDWTAINQPQH
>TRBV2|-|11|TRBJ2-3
ASRDRSTDTQY
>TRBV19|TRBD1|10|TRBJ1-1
ASSLRDRGAF
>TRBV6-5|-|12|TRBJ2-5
ASSRRFYQETQY
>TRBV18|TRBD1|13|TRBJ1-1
ASSPNRGMNTEAF
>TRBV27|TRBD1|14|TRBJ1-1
ASSLTGQGGNTEAF
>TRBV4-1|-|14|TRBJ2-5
ASSPPGNLLRETQY
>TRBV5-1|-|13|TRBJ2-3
ASSLDISSTDTQY
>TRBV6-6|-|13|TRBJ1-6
ASSYVEAYNSPLH
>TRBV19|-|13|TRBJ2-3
ASDLGVKSTDTQY
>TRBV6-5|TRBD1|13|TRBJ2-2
ASSHRGLHTGELF
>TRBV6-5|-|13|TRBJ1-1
ASSYDQAPGTEAF
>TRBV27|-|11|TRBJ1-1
ASSDSDGTEAF
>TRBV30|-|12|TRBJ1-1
AWRNTPHGTEAF
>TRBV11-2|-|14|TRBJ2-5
ASSQFGVTFGETQY
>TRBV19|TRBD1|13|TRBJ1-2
ASSVDRGSNYGYT
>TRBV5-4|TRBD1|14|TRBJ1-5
ASSLGTGVGNQPQH
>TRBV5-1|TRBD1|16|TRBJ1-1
ASGPRLVTGVDDTEAF
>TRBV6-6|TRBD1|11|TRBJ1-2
ASRDRASDGYT
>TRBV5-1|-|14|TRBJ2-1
ASSSPGENLVGEQF
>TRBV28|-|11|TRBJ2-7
ASSLYSSYEQY
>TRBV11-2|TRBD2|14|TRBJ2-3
ASSFHPSGNPDTQY
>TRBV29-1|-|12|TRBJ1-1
SVEGGSMNTEAF
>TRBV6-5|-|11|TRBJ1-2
ASSPTEYYGYT
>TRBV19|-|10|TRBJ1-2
ASSLGPQGYT
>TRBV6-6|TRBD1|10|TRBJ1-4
ASSPGTGERF
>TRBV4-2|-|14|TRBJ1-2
ASSQELIQVIYGYT
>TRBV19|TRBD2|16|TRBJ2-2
ASSPARLAGGRTGELF
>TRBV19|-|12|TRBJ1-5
ASRAGNRDQPQH
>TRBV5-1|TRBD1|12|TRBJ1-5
ASSFTGENQPQH
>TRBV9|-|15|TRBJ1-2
ASSVGWELVSNYGYT
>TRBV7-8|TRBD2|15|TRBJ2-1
ASSLELGGSSYNEQF
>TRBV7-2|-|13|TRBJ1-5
ASSSGYQGNQPQH
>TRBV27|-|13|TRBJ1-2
ASSWGGAALYGYT
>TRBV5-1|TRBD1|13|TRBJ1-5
ASSLQTGEGQPQH
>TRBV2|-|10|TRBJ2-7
ASSDLLYEQY
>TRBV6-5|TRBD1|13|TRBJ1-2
ASARDSIQAYGYT